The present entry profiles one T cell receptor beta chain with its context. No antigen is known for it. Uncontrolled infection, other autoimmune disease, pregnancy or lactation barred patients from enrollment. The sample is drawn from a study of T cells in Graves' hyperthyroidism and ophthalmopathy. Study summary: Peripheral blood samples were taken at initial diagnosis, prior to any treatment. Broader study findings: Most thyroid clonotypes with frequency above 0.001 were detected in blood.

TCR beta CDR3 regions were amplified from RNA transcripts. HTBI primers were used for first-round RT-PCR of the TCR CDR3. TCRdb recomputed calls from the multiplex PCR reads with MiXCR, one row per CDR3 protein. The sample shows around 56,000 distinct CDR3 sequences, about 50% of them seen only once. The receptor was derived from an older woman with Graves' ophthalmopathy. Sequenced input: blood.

In nucleotides, the CDR3 is TGCGCCAGCAGTCTTCTAGCGGGGCATGAGCAGTTCTTC. Translation: CASSLLAGHEQFF. The chain joins TRBV10-1 to TRBJ2-1; 9 nucleotides line up with TRBD2. V lost 5 bases to trimming and J lost 8 bases; unmatched junction nucleotides: 4. CDR1 and CDR2 from the germline V gene are WNHNN and SYGVQD (reference sequence). This CDR3 contains 13 residues.